This TCR beta chain comes out of a study of blood T cells in healthy people across ages. Using a J-beta primer mix together with a sample-barcoded 5' primer, a second PCR was run for roughly 6 to 12 cycles. Every molecule of cDNA carried a tag from a template-switch adaptor with 12 random nucleotides. TCRdb independently ran MiXCR on the 5' RACE reads; one entry per CDR3 protein. Seen here are about 1 million distinct CDR3 sequences, around 45% observed once, and the top ten hold 15% to 20%. Germline values: CDR1 DFQATT, CDR2 SNEGSKA (reference sequence). The CDR3 length is 15 residues. The V and J ends lost 6 bases and 1 base, in that order; junction bases with no gene match: 6. Ten or more counts support this clonotype.

V usage is TRBV20-1 and J usage is TRBJ2-3, with 11 positions matching TRBD2. Sequencing was carried out using blood. This clonotype originated in a woman in her sixties in good health. CDR3 in amino acids: CSASGTSGRTDTQYF. CDR3 nucleotides: TGCAGTGCGAGCGGGACTAGCGGTCGCACAGATACGCAGTATTTT.